This TCR beta chain was profiled in a study of blood T cell repertoires in COVID-19. The CDR3 consists of 13 residues. V was shortened by 2 bases and J by 8 bases, with 12 bases between the two germline ends. The germline V gene has CDR1 MDHEN and CDR2 SYDVKM. Clones were read by immunoSEQ multiplex PCR, and TCRdb kept only the in-frame ones, dropping some. This table holds roughly 250,000 clones, around 90% found once. This clonotype was obtained from a woman aged 25-40 years with acute COVID-19. Sequencing was carried out using PBMCs or T cells enriched from blood (not recorded which). V and J are TRBV28 and TRBJ1-2; D gene uncertain. The CDR3 sequence is CASSLAQRRGYTF. The CDR3 nucleotides read TGTGCCAGCAGTTTAGCCCAAAGGAGGGGCTACACCTTC.